Each of the 2 T cell receptor beta chains below was sequenced from the same sample in a study of cytomegalovirus exposure and HLA in healthy donors. Primers included in the PCR were 60 Vbeta and 13 Jbeta primers. Libraries were prepared by immunoSEQ multiplex PCR; TCRdb keeps only in-frame clonotypes and omits some of them. The sample lists fewer than 250,000 clones, approximately 79% occurring once. What was sequenced was PBMCs. The source is a woman in her late teens or twenties in good health and CMV-seronegative.

Here the CDR3 reads CAISESLLAGGYNEQFF. The CDR3 nucleotides are TGTGCCATCAGTGAGTCCCTGCTAGCGGGAGGCTACAATGAGCAGTTCTTC. The J gene is TRBJ2-1, the V gene TRBV10-3; 11 bases are shared with TRBD2. The germline gives CDR1 ENHRY, CDR2 SYGVKD. V lost 0 bases and J lost 3; bases outside the gene matches: 4. The CDR3 extends over 17 amino acids.

The chain combines TRBV2 with TRBJ2-1, with TRBD2 matching over 7 bases. The germline CDR1 and CDR2 sequences are SNHLY and FYNNEI. The CDR3 loop spans 16 amino acids. Trimming took 6 bases from V and 0 from J; bases not matched to a gene: 8. In DNA, the CDR3 is TGTGCCAGCAGACGATTAGCGGGTAGCTCCTACAATGAGCAGTTCTTC. This encodes CASRRLAGSSYNEQFF.